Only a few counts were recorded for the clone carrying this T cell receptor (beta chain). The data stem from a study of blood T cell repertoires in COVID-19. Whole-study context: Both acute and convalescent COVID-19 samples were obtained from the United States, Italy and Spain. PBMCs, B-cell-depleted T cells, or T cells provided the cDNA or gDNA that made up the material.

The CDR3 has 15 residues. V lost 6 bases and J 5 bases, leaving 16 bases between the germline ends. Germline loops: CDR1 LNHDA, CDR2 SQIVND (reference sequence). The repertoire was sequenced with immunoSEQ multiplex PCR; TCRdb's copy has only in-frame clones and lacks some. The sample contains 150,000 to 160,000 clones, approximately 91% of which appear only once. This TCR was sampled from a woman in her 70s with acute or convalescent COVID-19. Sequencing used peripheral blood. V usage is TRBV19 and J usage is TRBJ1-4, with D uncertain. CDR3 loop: CASSQTRVRNEKLFF. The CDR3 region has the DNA TGTGCCAGTAGCCAAACCCGGGTGAGAAATGAAAAACTGTTTTTT.